This TCR beta chain was sequenced in a study of T cell responses to AZD1222 COVID-19 vaccine. The sample holds one count of this clone. CDR3 length: 15 residues. From germline, CDR1 is MNHEY and CDR2 SVGAGI. V was shortened by 6 bases and J by 5 bases, with 16 bases between the two germline ends. Only in-frame clones appear in the TCRdb table, and some are missing; sequencing was by immunoSEQ multiplex PCR. The profile covers 130,000 to 150,000 clones, with around 83% appearing a single time and about 5% taken by the ten largest. The specimen was peripheral blood, collected 28 days after the second AZD1222 dose. The TCR originated in an adult who received the AZD1222 COVID-19 vaccine. The rearrangement joins TRBV6-5 to TRBJ2-2; maybe TRBD1 (6 bases). The CDR3 region has the DNA TGTGCCAGCAGACCCTCACAGGGAGCGACCGGGGAGCTGTTTTTT. As protein: CASRPSQGATGELFF.